This T cell receptor beta chain originates from a study of CD8 T cells in Susac syndrome. The authors reverse transcribed roughly 0.5 to 1 ug RNA with random hexamers. Multiplex PCR with immunoSEQ amplified the TCR beta CDR3 across 54 Vbeta and 13 Jbeta. TCRdb analysed the immunoSEQ multiplex PCR reads with MiXCR anew, one entry per CDR3 protein. The table lists 50,000 to 60,000 distinct CDR3 sequences, around nine tenths of them singletons. Sequencing targeted TCR beta in T cells from blood (CD8+ and CD4+). The CDR3 extends over 17 amino acids. CDR1 and CDR2 from the germline V gene are LGHNA and YNFKEQ. With V trimmed by 3 bases and J by 1 base, 4 bases remained unmatched.

This chain joins TRBV4-2 and TRBJ2-2, with TRBD2 matching over 11 bases. The origin of this receptor is a human donor in good health. The sequencing input was CD8+ T cells from PBMCs. CDR3 bases: TGTGCCAGCAGCCATCCAACTAGCGGGGGGAACACCGGGGAGCTGTTTTTT. Protein product: CASSHPTSGGNTGELFF.